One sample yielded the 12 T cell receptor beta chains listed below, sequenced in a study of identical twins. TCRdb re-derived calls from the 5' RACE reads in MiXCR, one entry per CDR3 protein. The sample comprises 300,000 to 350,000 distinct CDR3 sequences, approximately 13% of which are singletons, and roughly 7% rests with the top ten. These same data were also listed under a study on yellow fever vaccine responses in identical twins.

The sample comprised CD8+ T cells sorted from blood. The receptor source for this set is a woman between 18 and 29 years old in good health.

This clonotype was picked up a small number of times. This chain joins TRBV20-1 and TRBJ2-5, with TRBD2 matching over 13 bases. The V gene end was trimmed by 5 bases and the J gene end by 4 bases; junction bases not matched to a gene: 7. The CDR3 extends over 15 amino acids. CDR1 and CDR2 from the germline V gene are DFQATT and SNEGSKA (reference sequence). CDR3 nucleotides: TGCAGTGCTCGCAGACTAGCGGGGGGCGTAGAGACCCAGTACTTC. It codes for CSARRLAGGVETQYF.

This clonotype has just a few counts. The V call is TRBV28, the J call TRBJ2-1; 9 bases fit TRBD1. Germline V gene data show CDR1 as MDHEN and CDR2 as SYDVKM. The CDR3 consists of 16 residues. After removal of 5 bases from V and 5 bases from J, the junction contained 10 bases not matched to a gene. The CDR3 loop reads CASSPTGDRAHNEQFF. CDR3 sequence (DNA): TGTGCCAGCAGTCCGACCGGGGACAGGGCCCACAATGAGCAGTTCTTC.

For the CDR3, the DNA is TGTGCCAGCAGCTTAGGAACAGGGGGTAAATATGGCTACACCTTC. Protein sequence: CASSLGTGGKYGYTF. The V and J genes are TRBV7-9 and TRBJ1-2, with 8 bases that match TRBD1. V gave up 1 base and J gave up 5 bases; unmatched junction bases: 6. This CDR3 spans 15 amino acids. Germline CDR1 reads SEHNR; CDR2 reads FQNEAQ (reference sequence).

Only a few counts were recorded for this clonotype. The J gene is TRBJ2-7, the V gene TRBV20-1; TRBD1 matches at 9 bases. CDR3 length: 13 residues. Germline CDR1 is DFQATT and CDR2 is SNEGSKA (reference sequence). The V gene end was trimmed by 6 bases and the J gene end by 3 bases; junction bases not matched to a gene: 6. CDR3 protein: CSAGTGTHYEQYV. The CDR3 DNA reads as TGCAGTGCAGGGACAGGGACCCACTACGAGCAGTACGTC.

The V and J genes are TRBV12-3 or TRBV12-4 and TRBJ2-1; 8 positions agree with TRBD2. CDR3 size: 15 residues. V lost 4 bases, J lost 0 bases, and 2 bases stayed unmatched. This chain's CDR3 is CASSYGTSSYNEQFF. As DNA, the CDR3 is TGTGCCAGCAGTTACGGGACTAGCTCCTACAATGAGCAGTTCTTC.

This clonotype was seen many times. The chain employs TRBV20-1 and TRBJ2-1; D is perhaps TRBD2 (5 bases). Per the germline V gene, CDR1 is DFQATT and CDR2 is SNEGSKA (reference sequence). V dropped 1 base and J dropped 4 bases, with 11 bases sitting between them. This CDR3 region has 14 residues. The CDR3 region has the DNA TGCAGTGCTAGAGTTGGGAGAGATTACAATGAGCAGTTCTTC. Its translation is CSARVGRDYNEQFF.

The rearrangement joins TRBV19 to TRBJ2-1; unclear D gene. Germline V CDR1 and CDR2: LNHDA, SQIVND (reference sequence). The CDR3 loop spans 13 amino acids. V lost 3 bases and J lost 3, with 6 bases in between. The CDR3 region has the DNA TGTGCCAGTAGTATGGACGGCTACAATGAGCAGTTCTTC. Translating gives CASSMDGYNEQFF.

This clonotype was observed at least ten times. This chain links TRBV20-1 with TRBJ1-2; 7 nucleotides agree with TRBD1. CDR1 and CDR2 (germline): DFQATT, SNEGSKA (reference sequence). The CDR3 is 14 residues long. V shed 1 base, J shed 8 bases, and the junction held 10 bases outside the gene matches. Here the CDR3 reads CSARGTGESEGYTF. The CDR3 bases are TGCAGTGCTAGAGGCACAGGGGAGTCTGAAGGCTACACCTTC.

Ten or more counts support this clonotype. CDR3 DNA: TGCAGTGCTAGAGATCTCCGGGGGATGGTTTGGGAGCAGTACTTC. It encodes CSARDLRGMVWEQYF. V gene TRBV20-1 combines with J gene TRBJ2-7; D possibly corresponds to TRBD2 (6 bases). CDR1 DFQATT and CDR2 SNEGSKA come from the germline V gene (reference sequence). This CDR3 has 15 amino acids. Deletions cut 0 bases from V and 7 bases from J, with 19 bases between.

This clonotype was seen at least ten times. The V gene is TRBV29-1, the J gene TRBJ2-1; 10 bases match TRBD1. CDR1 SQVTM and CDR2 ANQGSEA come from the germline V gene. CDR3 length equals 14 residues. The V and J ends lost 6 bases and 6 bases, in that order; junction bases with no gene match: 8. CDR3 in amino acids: CSVAGTGVFNEQFF. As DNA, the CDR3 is TGCAGCGTCGCCGGGACAGGGGTATTCAATGAGCAGTTCTTC.

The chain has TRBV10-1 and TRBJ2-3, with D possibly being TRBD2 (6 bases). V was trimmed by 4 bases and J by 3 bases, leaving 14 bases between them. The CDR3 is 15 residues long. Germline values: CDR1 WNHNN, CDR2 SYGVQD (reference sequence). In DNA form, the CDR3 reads TGCGCCAGCAGTGGAGCTCGTGGAGGGACAGATACGCAGTATTTT. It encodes CASSGARGGTDTQYF.

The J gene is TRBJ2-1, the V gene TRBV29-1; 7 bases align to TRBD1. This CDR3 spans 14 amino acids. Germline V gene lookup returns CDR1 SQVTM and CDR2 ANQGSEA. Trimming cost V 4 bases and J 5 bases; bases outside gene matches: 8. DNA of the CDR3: TGCAGCGTTGGCAGGACAGGAGCTCACAATGAGCAGTTCTTC. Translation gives CSVGRTGAHNEQFF.